This is a list of T cell receptor beta chains from one sample in a study of blood T cell repertoires in COVID-19. Method: immunoSEQ multiplex PCR; TCRdb's copy keeps in-frame clones and lacks some. The sample gives roughly 340,000 clones, 85% to 90% of which show up once; over 0.95% is in the top ten. Material for sequencing was PBMCs or T cells enriched from blood (not recorded which). The source of these receptors is a man younger than 35 who had recovered from COVID-19. CDR3s include the opening cysteine and the closing phenylalanine or tryptophan. D genes are given only for firm matches.

TRBV28	TRBJ1-2	-	CASSLTPYGYTF
TRBV2	TRBJ2-7	TRBD2	CASSERAAGVSYEQYF
TRBV19	TRBJ1-4	-	CASSIFGATNEKLFF
TRBV5-1	TRBJ2-7	TRBD1	CASSLEWGQYEQYF
TRBV5-8	TRBJ1-3	-	CASSRDRGSGNTIYF
TRBV18	TRBJ2-7	TRBD1	CASSPIETGDEQYF
TRBV27	TRBJ1-6	TRBD1	CASSLVQGATSPLHF
TRBV11-2	TRBJ1-4	-	CASSLGSEKLFF
TRBV28	TRBJ2-7	TRBD2	CASSFPRLADSYEQYF
TRBV19	TRBJ2-4	TRBD1	CASTDPRGREGFRYF
TRBV28	TRBJ1-2	-	CASSFPTKGSDGYTF
TRBV7-8	TRBJ1-1	-	CASSRTGGATEAFF
TRBV5-4	TRBJ1-1	-	CASSMSRNTEAFF
TRBV6-1	TRBJ2-3	-	CASSEVYSHTDTQYF
TRBV5-1	TRBJ1-2	TRBD1	CASSLGFGTGVDGYTF